This T cell receptor (beta chain) was captured by sequencing in a study of T cell responses to AZD1222 COVID-19 vaccine. Worth noting for this clone: Its specificity is unknown.

Trimming removed 5 bases from V and 1 base from J, with 14 bases in between. CDR3 length: 15 residues. CDR1 is LGHDT, CDR2 YNNKEL, per germline (reference sequence). Findings of the study overall: There were mostly white British donors and more females than males, and clonal diversity was possibly underestimated. After two AZD1222 doses, spike-specific TCR breadth and depth rose versus day 0. The number of AZD1222 recipients seropositive at baseline was only six.

Measured with immunoSEQ multiplex PCR; TCRdb has only the in-frame clones, and not every one. Found here are under 250,000 clones, about 93% of them singletons; the top ten hold more than 0.8%. This clonotype originated in an adult in good health. V is TRBV3-1 (or the pseudogene TRBV3-2) and J is TRBJ2-5, with a tentative D call TRBD2 (5 bases). The sequencing used peripheral blood, collected on day 0 of MenACWY control vaccination. The CDR3 spells CASSDRGVSQETQYF. CDR3 in DNA: TGTGCCAGCAGCGACCGGGGAGTAAGCCAAGAGACCCAGTACTTC.